This T cell receptor (beta chain) was recovered during a study of T cell responses to AZD1222 COVID-19 vaccine. The CDR3 length is 13 residues. Germline V lookup: CDR1 KGHDR, CDR2 SFDVKD. V lost 2 bases, J lost 4 bases, and 7 bases lay in between. The repertoire was sequenced with immunoSEQ multiplex PCR; TCRdb's copy has only in-frame clones and lacks some. In the table there are some 150,000 clones, about 91% of which are singletons. Sample: peripheral blood, taken on day 0 of MenACWY control vaccination. This clonotype originated in an adult in good health. V gene TRBV24-1 combines with J gene TRBJ2-5; D is possibly TRBD2 (5 bases). DNA of the CDR3: TGTGCCACCAGTGATTCCGGGGTAGAGACCCAGTACTTC. Translation: CATSDSGVETQYF.